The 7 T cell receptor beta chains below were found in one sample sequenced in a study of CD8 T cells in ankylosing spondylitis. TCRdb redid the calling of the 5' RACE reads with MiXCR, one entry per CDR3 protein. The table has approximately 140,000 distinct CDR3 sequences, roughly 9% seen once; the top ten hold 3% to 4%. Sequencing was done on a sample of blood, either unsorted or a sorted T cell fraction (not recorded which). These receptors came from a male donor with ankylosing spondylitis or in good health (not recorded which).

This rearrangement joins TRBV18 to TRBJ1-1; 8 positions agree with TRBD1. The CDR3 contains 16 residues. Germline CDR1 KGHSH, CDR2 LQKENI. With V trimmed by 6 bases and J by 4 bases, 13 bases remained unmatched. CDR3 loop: CASSEDVDRVVTEAFF. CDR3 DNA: TGTGCCAGCTCGGAGGATGTGGACAGGGTCGTCACTGAAGCTTTCTTT.

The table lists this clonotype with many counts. The CDR3 loop is CASSSQLSGNTIYF. CDR3 nucleotide sequence: TGTGCCAGCAGTTCACAGCTCTCTGGAAACACCATATATTTT. The rearrangement links TRBV6-5 to TRBJ1-3; no clear D. Germline-derived CDR1 and CDR2 are MNHEY and SVGAGI. The CDR3 is 14 amino acids. Trimming pared 4 bases from V and 0 bases from J, leaving 7 bases between.

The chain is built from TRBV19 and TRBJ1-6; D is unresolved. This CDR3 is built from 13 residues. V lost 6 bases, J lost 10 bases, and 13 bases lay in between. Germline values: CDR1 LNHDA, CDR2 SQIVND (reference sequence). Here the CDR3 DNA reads TGTGCCAGTAGCGTCTTAAAGGAATCACCCCTCCACTTT. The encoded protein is CASSVLKESPLHF.

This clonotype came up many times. The CDR3 protein is CASSQYGAGLGLSYEQYF. As DNA, the CDR3 is TGCGCCAGCAGCCAATATGGGGCGGGACTAGGGCTTTCATACGAGCAGTACTTC. This chain links TRBV4-3 with TRBJ2-7; 8 nucleotides align to TRBD2. J lost 4 bases, V lost 2 bases, and 16 bases had no gene match. The CDR3 covers 18 residues. Germline V gene sequence: CDR1 LGHNA, CDR2 YSLEER.

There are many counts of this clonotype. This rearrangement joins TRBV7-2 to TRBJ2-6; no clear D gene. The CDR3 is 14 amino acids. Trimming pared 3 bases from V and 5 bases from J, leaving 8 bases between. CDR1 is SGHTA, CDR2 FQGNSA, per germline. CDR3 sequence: CASSLGHRANVLTF. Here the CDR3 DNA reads TGTGCCAGCAGCTTGGGCCATAGGGCCAACGTCCTGACTTTC. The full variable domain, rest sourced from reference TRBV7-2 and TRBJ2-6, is GAGVSQSPSNKVTEKGKDVELRCDPISGHTALYWYRQSLGQGLEFLIYFQGNSAPDKSGLPSDRFSAERTGGSVSTLTIQRTQQEDSAVYLCASSLGHRANVLTFGAGSRLTVL.

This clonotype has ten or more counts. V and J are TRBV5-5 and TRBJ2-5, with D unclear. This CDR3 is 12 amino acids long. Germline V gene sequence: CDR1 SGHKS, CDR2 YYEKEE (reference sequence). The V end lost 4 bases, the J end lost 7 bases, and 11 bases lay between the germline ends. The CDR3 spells CASSPDLRTQYF. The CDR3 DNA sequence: TGTGCCAGCAGCCCCGATCTAAGGACCCAGTACTTC.

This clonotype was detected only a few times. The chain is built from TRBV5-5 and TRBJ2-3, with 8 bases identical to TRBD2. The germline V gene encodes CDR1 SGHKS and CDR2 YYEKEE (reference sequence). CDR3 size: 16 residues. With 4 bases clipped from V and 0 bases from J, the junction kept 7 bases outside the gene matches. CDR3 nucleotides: TGTGCCAGCAGCCCCACCACTAGCGGTAGCACAGATACGCAGTATTTT. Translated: CASSPTTSGSTDTQYF.